This note documents a single TCR beta chain sequence. Assay used: immunoSEQ multiplex PCR; TCRdb lists only in-frame clones, some missing. This sample carries roughly 72,000 clones, about 94% of them seen once, and the ten largest clones take about 0.35%. The data derive from a study of technical replicates of blood from a few donors. V shed 5 bases, J shed 8 bases, and the junction held 5 bases outside the gene matches. The CDR3 has 13 amino acids. Germline lookup yields CDR1 MNHNY and CDR2 SVGAGI (reference sequence). This clonotype originated in a human donor in good health. Input material: T cells isolated from PBMCs. The chain is built from TRBV6-6 and TRBJ1-2, with TRBD1 matching over 10 bases. The CDR3 here is CASSGTGAEGYTF. In DNA form, the CDR3 reads TGTGCCAGCAGTGGGACAGGGGCAGAGGGCTACACCTTC.